This TCR beta chain was sequenced for a study of blood T cell repertoires in COVID-19. Study-level background: T cells, B-cell-depleted T cells, or PBMCs supplied cDNA or gDNA.

The CDR3 loop spans 15 amino acids. The germline CDR1 and CDR2 sequences are SGDLS and YYNGEE. The V gene lost 2 bases and the J gene lost 3 bases, with 12 bases spanning the gap. In the original workflow: Using reference gene primer amplification, nucleated cell counts were estimated. Generated by immunoSEQ multiplex PCR, the TCRdb table keeps only in-frame clones and is missing some. For V, J and clone size, that table is used; D and trimming come from the DNA. The sample holds roughly 130,000 clones; approximately 88% are singletons and the top ten take around 13%. The sequenced material came from peripheral blood. This sequence originates from a woman between 25 and 40 years old who had recovered from COVID-19. V and J are TRBV9 and TRBJ2-1, with a weak D call TRBD1 (6 bases). Written as DNA, the CDR3 is TGTGCCAGCAGCGTCCGGGACATAGGCTACAATGAGCAGTTCTTC. Protein: CASSVRDIGYNEQFF.